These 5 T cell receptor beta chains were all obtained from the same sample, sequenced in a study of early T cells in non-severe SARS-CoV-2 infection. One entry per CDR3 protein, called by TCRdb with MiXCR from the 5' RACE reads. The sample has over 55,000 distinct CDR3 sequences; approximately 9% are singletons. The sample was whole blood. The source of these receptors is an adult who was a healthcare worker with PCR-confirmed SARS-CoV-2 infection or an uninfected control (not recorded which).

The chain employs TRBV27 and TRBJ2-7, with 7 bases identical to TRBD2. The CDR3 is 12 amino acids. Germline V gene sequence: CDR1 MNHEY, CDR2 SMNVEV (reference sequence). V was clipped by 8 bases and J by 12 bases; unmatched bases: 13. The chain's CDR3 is CASGKRGQLLYV. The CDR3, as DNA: TGTGCCAGCGGAAAGCGGGGCCAATTGCTGTACGTC.

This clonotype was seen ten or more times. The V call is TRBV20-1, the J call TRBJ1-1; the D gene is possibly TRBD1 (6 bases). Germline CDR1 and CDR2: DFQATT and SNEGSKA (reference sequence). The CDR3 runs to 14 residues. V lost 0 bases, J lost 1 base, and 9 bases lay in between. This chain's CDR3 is CSARDPGQNTEAFF. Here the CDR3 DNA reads TGCAGTGCTAGAGATCCGGGACAGAACACTGAAGCTTTCTTT.

The CDR3 DNA sequence: TGTGCCAGCAGCGAGGGACAGGAGGACAATCAGCCCCAGCATTTT. Translated: CASSEGQEDNQPQHF. This sequence joins TRBV5-6 and TRBJ1-5; the match to TRBD1 covers 8 bases. The CDR3 has 15 amino acids. Per germline, CDR1 SGHDT and CDR2 YYEEEE. V lost 4 bases to trimming and J lost 3 bases; unmatched junction nucleotides: 6. Together with reference TRBV5-6 and TRBJ1-5, the CDR3 gives the full variable domain: DAGVTQSPTHLIKTRGQQVTLRCSPKSGHDTVSWYQQALGQGPQFIFQYYEEEERQRGNFPDRFSGHQFPNYSSELNVNALLLGDSALYLCASSEGQEDNQPQHFGDGTRLSIL.

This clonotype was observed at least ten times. The CDR3 loop is CASSPRVGGGTDTQYF. Written as DNA, the CDR3 is TGCGCCAGCAGTCCGAGGGTAGGGGGTGGAACAGATACGCAGTATTTT. V is TRBV4-1 and J is TRBJ2-3; a possible D gene is TRBD1 (6 bases). Germline V gene lookup returns CDR1 MGHRA and CDR2 YSYEKL. This CDR3 region has 16 residues. Trimming cost V 6 bases and J 3 bases, with 19 bases left between them.

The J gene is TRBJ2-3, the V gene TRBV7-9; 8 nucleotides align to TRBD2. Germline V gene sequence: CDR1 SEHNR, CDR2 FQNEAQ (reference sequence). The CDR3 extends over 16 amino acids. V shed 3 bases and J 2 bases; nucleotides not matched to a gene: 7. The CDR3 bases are TGTGCCAGCAGCTTTATAGCGGGGCCTTTCACAGATACGCAGTATTTT. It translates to CASSFIAGPFTDTQYF.